This T cell receptor beta chain was recovered during a study of CD8+CD57+ T cells in acquired aplastic anemia. Study summary: DNA recovered from sorted CD4+ and CD8+ cells had a mean of about 3 ug.

Germline CDR1 is SGHTA and CDR2 is FQGTGA. This CDR3 region has 14 residues. After removal of 7 bases from V and 5 bases from J, the junction contained 5 bases not matched to a gene. Concerning this clonotype itself: Its cognate antigen is unknown.

Study-level points and caveats: Levels of CD8+ Simpson's diversity were not significantly distinct in patients versus controls. Patients and controls shared 25 to 35 CD8+ CDR3 sequences, which appeared highly expressed in patients and within their immunodominant clones.

Using genomic DNA as the template, TCR beta VDJ and CDR3 profiling was carried out. A single record per CDR3 protein comes from TCRdb applying MiXCR to the reads. This sample carries a few hundred thousand distinct CDR3 sequences, approximately 55% of them seen once, and the ten largest clones take approximately 8%. The source of this sequence is a human donor with severe aplastic anemia or a healthy control (not recorded which). This rearrangement joins TRBV7-3 to TRBJ2-2, with 9 nucleotides matching TRBD1. Material: sorted CD4+, CD8+, or CD8+CD57+ T cells (not recorded which) from PBMCs. The CDR3 loop reads CASNIGQGTGELFF. As DNA, the CDR3 is TGTGCCAGCAACATCGGACAGGGGACCGGGGAGCTGTTTTTT.